The rows below give T cell receptor beta chains drawn from one sample of a study of cytomegalovirus exposure and HLA in healthy donors. The protocol was immunoSEQ multiplex PCR, while the TCRdb copy is restricted to in-frame clones and leaves out a portion. The sample comprises over 150,000 clones, 77% of which are singletons, and approximately 1.5% rests with the top ten. What was sequenced was PBMCs. These receptors all come from a woman aged 25 to 45 in good health and CMV-seropositive. Each CDR3 is given with its conserved first and last residue. D genes are given only for firm matches. Rows give clone size only sometimes, using once, few, many, or a class for an expanded clone.

V gene	clone size	J gene	D gene	CDR3 protein
TRBV5-1	NA	TRBJ2-1	TRBD2	CASSPILAGVNEQFF
TRBV5-1	NA	TRBJ2-1	NA	CASSLVGSIATYNEQFF
TRBV9	NA	TRBJ2-2	TRBD1	CASSPTWGQGAGELFF
TRBV10-3	NA	TRBJ2-3	TRBD2	CAISELLAGVGDTQYF
TRBV27	once	TRBJ2-5	NA	CASSFWAGQETQYF
TRBV11-3	NA	TRBJ2-7	NA	CASSSPSNAGSYEQYF
TRBV10-3	NA	TRBJ1-1	NA	CAISEYDIEKNTEAFF
TRBV6-1	NA	TRBJ2-5	TRBD2	CASSAAGGRETQYF
TRBV9	NA	TRBJ2-3	TRBD2	CASTPLAGTDTQYF
TRBV7-8	few	TRBJ2-5	NA	CASSFQGLGETQYF
TRBV28	NA	TRBJ1-5	NA	CASLPGHNQPQHF
TRBV11-2	NA	TRBJ2-7	NA	CASSLLRGSSYEQYF
TRBV7-3	once	TRBJ2-7	TRBD2	CASSLMTSGSYGQYF
TRBV30	NA	TRBJ2-7	NA	CAWSVKGDTYEQYF
TRBV6-5	NA	TRBJ1-2	NA	CASSYSGDPNYGYTF
TRBV7-2	NA	TRBJ1-2	NA	CASSLAADYGYTF
TRBV7-9	NA	TRBJ2-7	NA	CASSLAPIGGYEQYF
TRBV28	NA	TRBJ2-1	TRBD2	CASSFRTGLAVNEQFF
TRBV7-6	NA	TRBJ1-2	NA	CASSHDSYGYTF
TRBV18	NA	TRBJ1-1	NA	CASSLSGQGGPEAFF
TRBV9	few	TRBJ2-3	TRBD2	CASSVGSSGTLTDTQYF
TRBV11-2	NA	TRBJ2-4	TRBD1	CASSFGRGPKNIQYF
TRBV4-2	NA	TRBJ2-1	TRBD2	CASSQDSAGFGEQFF
TRBV6-5	NA	TRBJ2-7	TRBD1	CASSYQDRGTYEQYF
TRBV7-9	once	TRBJ1-2	TRBD1	CASSLAPEGAGGYTF
TRBV28	NA	TRBJ1-2	NA	CASRTGGNYGYTF
TRBV6-5	NA	TRBJ1-5	NA	CASSYREGNQPQHF
TRBV6-1	NA	TRBJ2-3	TRBD2	CASSERLAGGTDTQYF
TRBV5-1	few	TRBJ2-3	TRBD2	CASSRTSPGTDTQYF
TRBV5-4	NA	TRBJ2-1	NA	CASSLDDSAQRDEQFF
TRBV7-9	NA	TRBJ2-3	TRBD2	CASSPGLATDTQYF
TRBV13	NA	TRBJ1-5	NA	CASSLRGSNQPQHF